This T cell receptor beta chain was identified in a study of T-cell reconstitution after alpha-beta-depleted transplantation in children. Notes on this clonotype: Its antigen is undetermined.

Regarding the study as a whole: Diversity and T-cell counts at one year after transplant derived mostly from new T cells. The high TCRbeta diversity at day 60 in some patients came from surviving recipient T cells and thymic progenitors. The study reportedly traced alpha-beta T cells about two months after transplant to several hundred expanded graft clones.

CDR1 is SGHDT and CDR2 is YYEEEE in the germline V gene. The CDR3 consists of 15 residues. After removal of 2 bases from V and 8 bases from J, the junction contained 6 bases not matched to a gene. Using unique molecular identifiers, the investigators prepared the TCRbeta library. TCRdb processed the PCR reads anew with MiXCR; each CDR3 protein has one entry. Among 610,000 or so distinct CDR3 sequences listed, 25% to 30% were seen once. Sequenced material: PBMCs, taken before TCRalphabeta/CD19-depleted stem cell transplant. This receptor was taken from a boy under two years old with Wiskott-Aldrich syndrome, due to receive a stem cell transplant. The V call is TRBV5-6, the J call TRBJ2-4; 11 positions match TRBD2. This CDR3 is CASSLVAGGRDIQYF. In nucleotides, the CDR3 is TGTGCCAGCAGCTTAGTAGCGGGAGGGAGGGACATTCAGTACTTC.